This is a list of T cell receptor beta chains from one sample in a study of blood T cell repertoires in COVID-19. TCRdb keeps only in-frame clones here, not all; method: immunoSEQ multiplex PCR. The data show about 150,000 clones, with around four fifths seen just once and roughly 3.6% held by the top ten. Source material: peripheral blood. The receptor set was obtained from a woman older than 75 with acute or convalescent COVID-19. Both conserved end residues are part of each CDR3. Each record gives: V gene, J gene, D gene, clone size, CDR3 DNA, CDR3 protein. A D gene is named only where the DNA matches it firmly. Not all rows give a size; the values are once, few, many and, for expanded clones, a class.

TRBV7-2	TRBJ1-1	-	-	TGTGCCAGCGGGGCGGGGCCTTACACTGAAGCTTTCTTT	CASGAGPYTEAFF
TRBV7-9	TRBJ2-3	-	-	TGTGCCAGCAGCTTAGATCTGGCACCCACAGATACGCAGTATTTT	CASSLDLAPTDTQYF
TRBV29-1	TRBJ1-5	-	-	TGCAGCGTTGTATTTAGCGGTAGCAATCAGCCCCAGCATTTT	CSVVFSGSNQPQHF
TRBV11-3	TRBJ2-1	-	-	TGTGCCAGCAGCTTTGGCAGGGTTTATAACAATGAGCAGTTCTTC	CASSFGRVYNNEQFF
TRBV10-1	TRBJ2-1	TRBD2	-	TGCGCCAGCAGTGAGTCGGGCGGGGGGAACAATGAGCAGTTCTTC	CASSESGGGNNEQFF
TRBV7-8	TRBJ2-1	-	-	TGTGCCAGCAGCTTTCCTCGAGCGGGCCTACCTTACAATGAGCAGTTCTTC	CASSFPRAGLPYNEQFF
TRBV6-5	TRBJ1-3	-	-	TGTGCCAGCAGTTACGGCCTGCGGGGGCCTGGAAACACCATATATTTT	CASSYGLRGPGNTIYF
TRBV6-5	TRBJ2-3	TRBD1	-	TGTGCCAGCAGCCGACAGGGTTTACTCACAGATACGCAGTATTTT	CASSRQGLLTDTQYF
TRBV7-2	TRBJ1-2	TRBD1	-	TGTGCCAGCAGCCTACCCCGGACAGGGGTCTATGGCTACACCTTC	CASSLPRTGVYGYTF
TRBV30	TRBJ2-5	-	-	TGTGCCTGGAGCCGGGACTACCAAGAGACCCAGTACTTC	CAWSRDYQETQYF
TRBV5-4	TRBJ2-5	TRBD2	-	TGTGCCAGCAGGCCCGGGACTAGCGGGACTGAGACCCAGTACTTC	CASRPGTSGTETQYF
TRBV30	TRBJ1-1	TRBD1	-	TGTGCCTGGAGCAGGGGGGACACTGAAGCTTTCTTT	CAWSRGDTEAFF
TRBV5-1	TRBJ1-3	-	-	TGCGCCAGCAGTCTGGGGCAGGGTGGAAACACCATATATTTT	CASSLGQGGNTIYF
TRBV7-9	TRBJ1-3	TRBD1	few	TGTGCCAGCAGCCCAACATGGACAGGGTCTGGAAACACCATATATTTT	CASSPTWTGSGNTIYF
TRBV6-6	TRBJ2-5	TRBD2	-	TGTGCCAGCAGACTCGCCTCGACTAGCGGACAAGAGACCCAGTACTTC	CASRLASTSGQETQYF
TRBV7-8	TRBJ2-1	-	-	TGTGCCACCGGGGGGCAGGGTGGGAATGAGCAGTTCTTC	CATGGQGGNEQFF
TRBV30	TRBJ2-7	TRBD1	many	TGTGCCTGGAGTGGGACAGGGACCTACGAGCAGTACTTC	CAWSGTGTYEQYF
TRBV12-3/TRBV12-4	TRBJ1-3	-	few	TGTGCCAGCAGTTTAAAGGAGGGAAACACCATATATTTT	CASSLKEGNTIYF
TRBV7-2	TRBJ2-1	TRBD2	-	TGTGCCAGCAGCCGTAGGAGCGGGGGGGACTCCTACAATGAGCAGTTCTTC	CASSRRSGGDSYNEQFF
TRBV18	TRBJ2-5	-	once	TGTGCCAGCTCACCAGGCACTATAGAGACCCAGTACTTC	CASSPGTIETQYF
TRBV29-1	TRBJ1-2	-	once	TGCAGCGTTGGTTCTGGGGGCGATAACTATGGCTACACCTTC	CSVGSGGDNYGYTF
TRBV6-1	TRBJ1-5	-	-	TGTGCCAGCAGTGAAACGTGGACTGGTAGTGTTCAGCCCCAGCATTTT	CASSETWTGSVQPQHF
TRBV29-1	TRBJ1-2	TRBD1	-	TGCAGCGGAGGACAGGGAGACTATGGCTACACCTTC	CSGGQGDYGYTF
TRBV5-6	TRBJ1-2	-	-	TGTGCCAGCAGCTTTGGTCAGGTTAACTATGGCTACACCTTC	CASSFGQVNYGYTF
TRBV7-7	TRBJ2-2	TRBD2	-	TGTGCCAGCAGCTCCACTAGCGGGCAAAACACCGGGGAGCTGTTTTTT	CASSSTSGQNTGELFF
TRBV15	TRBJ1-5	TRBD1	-	TGTGCCACCAGCAGGGAGGACAGGGCGAATCAGCCCCAGCATTTT	CATSREDRANQPQHF
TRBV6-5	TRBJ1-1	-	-	TGTGCCAGCAGTTACTGGGGGGGCTCCGAGAACACTGAAGCTTTCTTT	CASSYWGGSENTEAFF
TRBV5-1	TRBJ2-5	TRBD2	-	TGCGCCAGCAGCTTGGGACTAGCGGGATATATGGAGACCCAGTACTTC	CASSLGLAGYMETQYF
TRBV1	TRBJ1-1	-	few	TGCACCAGCAGCCAAGGTCAAAAACCGGGAGCAAACGGGGGCACTGAAGCTTTCTTT	CTSSQGQKPGANGGTEAFF
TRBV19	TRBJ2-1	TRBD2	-	TGTGCCAGTACCCGACGACTAGCGGATTACAATGAGCAGTTCTTC	CASTRRLADYNEQFF
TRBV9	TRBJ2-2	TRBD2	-	TGTGCCAGCAGCGAGGGAGGGACTAGCGAGAACACCGGGGAGCTGTTTTTT	CASSEGGTSENTGELFF
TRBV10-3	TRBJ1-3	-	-	TGTGCCATCAGCCCCGGGGATGGGGGCAGTGGAAACACCATATATTTT	CAISPGDGGSGNTIYF
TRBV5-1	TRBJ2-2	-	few	TGCGCCAGCAGCGACAGCTTAAGCACCGGGGAGCTGTTTTTT	CASSDSLSTGELFF
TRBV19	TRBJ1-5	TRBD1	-	TGTGCCAGTAGTGGACAGGGGGGCAATCAGCCCCAGCATTTT	CASSGQGGNQPQHF
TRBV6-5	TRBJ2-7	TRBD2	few	TGTGCCAGCAGTTCCCGGGAGGGTTCCTACGAGCAGTACTTC	CASSSREGSYEQYF
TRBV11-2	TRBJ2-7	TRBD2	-	TGTGCCAGCAGCACTACGTCCGGGACTAGCGGGAGGGCCTACGAGCAGTACTTC	CASSTTSGTSGRAYEQYF
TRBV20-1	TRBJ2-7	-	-	TGCAGTGCTAGTGGCGGCGGCTCCTACGAGCAGTACTTC	CSASGGGSYEQYF
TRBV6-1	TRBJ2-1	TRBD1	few	TGTGCCAGCAGTGATCCGGGACAGGGAGACAATGAGCAGTTCTTC	CASSDPGQGDNEQFF
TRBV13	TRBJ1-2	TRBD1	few	TGTGCCAGCAGCATGGGGACAGGGGGCTTTGGCTACACCTTC	CASSMGTGGFGYTF
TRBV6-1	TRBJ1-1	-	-	TGTGCCAGCAGTGAACGACAGACGAACACTGAAGCTTTCTTT	CASSERQTNTEAFF
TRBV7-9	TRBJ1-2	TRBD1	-	TGTGCCAGCAGCTTATCAGGGGGAGACTGGGTCTATGGCTACACCTTC	CASSLSGGDWVYGYTF
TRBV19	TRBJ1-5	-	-	TGTGCCAGCCAAAGGCCTGGGGCGGGGGCCGGCTATAGCAATCAGCCCCAGCATTTT	CASQRPGAGAGYSNQPQHF
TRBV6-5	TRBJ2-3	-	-	TGTGCCAGCAGTTTTCAGGGGGGAGATACGCAGTATTTT	CASSFQGGDTQYF
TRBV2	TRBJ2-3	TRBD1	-	TGTGCCAGCAGTCCAGGGGGCGCGGGAACAGATACGCAGTATTTT	CASSPGGAGTDTQYF
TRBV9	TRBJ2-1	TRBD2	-	TGTGCCAGCAGCGTAGGAGGCGGGGGGGCCTATAATGAGCAGTTCTTC	CASSVGGGGAYNEQFF
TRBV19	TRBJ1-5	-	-	TGTGCCAGTAAAACAGGGCAAATCAATCAGCCCCAGCATTTT	CASKTGQINQPQHF
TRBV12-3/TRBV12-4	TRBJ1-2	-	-	TGTGCCAGCAGTAGTCACACCTATGGCTACACCTTC	CASSSHTYGYTF
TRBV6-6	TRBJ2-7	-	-	TGTGCCAGCACAGCAGGACAGCGGGACTCCTACGAGCAGTACTTC	CASTAGQRDSYEQYF
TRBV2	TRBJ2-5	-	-	TGTGCCAGCAGTGGAGGTAACTCTCAAGAGACCCAGTACTTC	CASSGGNSQETQYF
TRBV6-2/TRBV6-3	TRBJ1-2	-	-	TGTGCCAGCAGCCGGGACACGTTAGGGTATGGCTACACCTTC	CASSRDTLGYGYTF
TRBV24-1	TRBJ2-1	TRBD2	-	TGTGCCACCAGTGGGGCTAGCGGAAACAATGAGCAGTTCTTC	CATSGASGNNEQFF
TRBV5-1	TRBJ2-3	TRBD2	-	TGCGCCAGCAGCTTGGCGACTAGCGGAGGCACAGATACGCAGTATTTT	CASSLATSGGTDTQYF
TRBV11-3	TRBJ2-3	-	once	TGTGCCAGCAGCTTAGGACAGACAGATACGCAGTATTTT	CASSLGQTDTQYF
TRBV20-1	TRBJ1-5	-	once	TGCAGTGCTAGTGGACTGGCAAGCCAGCCCCAGCATTTT	CSASGLASQPQHF
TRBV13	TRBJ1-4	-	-	TGTGCCAGCAGCTTAGGCGGGGGGCGTCTGGGCGAAAAACTGTTTTTT	CASSLGGGRLGEKLFF
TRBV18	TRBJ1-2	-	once	TGTGCCAGCTCACTGGGGCCTCAGACCCTCCTTCATGGCTACACCTTC	CASSLGPQTLLHGYTF
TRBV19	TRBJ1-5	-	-	TGTGCCAGTAGTATTGTTCCCGGGACACTGGGGAATCAGCCCCAGCATTTT	CASSIVPGTLGNQPQHF
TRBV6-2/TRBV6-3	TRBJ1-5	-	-	TGTGCCAGCAGCAAAGGGCAGCAAAGCGGGACCCAGCATTTT	CASSKGQQSGTQHF